This T cell receptor (beta chain) was profiled in a study of Ad26.COV2.S vaccination and SARS-CoV-2 variants (dated by TCRdb to the early 2020s). Some background on the complete study: Vaccine-arm donors came from COV1001, a multicentre, randomized, double-blind, placebo-controlled phase I-IIa trial of Ad26.COV2.S in healthy adults. Ad26.COV2.S was administered intramuscularly at a dose of 5x10^10 or 1x10^11 viral particles, either as one shot or as two shots given 56 days apart. TCRbeta repertoire sequencing was used to assess the specificity and breadth of SARS-CoV-2-reactive T cell receptors after Ad26.COV2.S vaccination. A total of approximately 30 samples were included in the TCR-sequenced set, comprising 19 Ad26.COV2.S vaccine recipients, 5 placebo recipients and 8 SARS-CoV-2 convalescent individuals. Participants in the trial were split at random into five groups of five each, receiving low-dose or high-dose Ad26.COV2.S once or twice, or else placebo on both occasions. Throughout the experiments and outcome assessment, investigators stayed blinded to trial group allocation.

In the paper's terms, the treatment or condition label means: 15 to 20 received Ad26.COV2.S at low or high dose, single or two shots; about 5 received placebo; per-sample allocation not given. Repertoires of vaccine and placebo recipients were sequenced from samples collected on day 63 after the first injection. In Cohort 1b, roughly 25 adults aged 18-55 years were enrolled at a single site in Boston, USA, between 29 July and 7 August 2020. As a vaccine, Ad26.COV2.S was a replication-incompetent adenovirus type 26 vector that expressed a prefusion-stabilized SARS-CoV-2 spike protein derived from the original Wuhan strain. TCRbeta CDR3 regions were sequenced with the immunoSEQ Assay. After extraction, genomic DNA underwent amplification by bias-controlled multiplex PCR, followed by high-throughput sequencing. Concerning the study's data processing: To quantify the absolute abundance of every unique TCRbeta CDR3 region, sequences were collapsed and filtered. Usable DNA was measured by amplifying reference genes present in all nucleated cells, and TCRbeta template counts were normalized to that usable DNA to estimate T cell fraction. Repertoire TCRs were annotated as SARS-CoV-2-specific by exact matching of V gene, CDR3 amino acid sequence and J gene to a known reactive TCR set. The reference SARS-CoV-2 TCR set was obtained from MIRA and was filtered for enrichment in COVID-19-positive ImmuneCODE repertoires, whereby public or cross-reactive TCRs were removed. Using the MIRA antigens, annotated TCRs were further analysed by specific ORF or by position within an ORF. Depth was the summed frequency of annotated unique rearrangements, while breadth was defined as annotated unique rearrangements over total unique productive rearrangements. TCR breadth was compared between groups using two-sided Wilcoxon rank-sum tests. Not all clones reach the TCRdb copy of this immuneACCESS table, which keeps in-frame sequences only. Checked studies attribute under half of the gap to unresolved V genes and leave the rest unexplained. For V, J and clone size, that table is used; D and trimming come from the DNA. This sample gives 300,000 to 350,000 clones in total; around 89% of them show up just once. The ten top clones hold approximately 5.9% of the sample.

With regard to this clone: Its antigen is unknown. No much larger clonotype is one base removed from it; base qualities were not supplied.

The investigation overall reported the following: Comparable non-spike TCR breadth was observed between vaccine and placebo recipients, consistent with only spike being contained in the vaccine. Comparing responses between vaccine doses or regimens was not something the study was powered to do. Higher spike-specific TCR breadth was observed in Ad26.COV2.S recipients than in placebo recipients (P = 0.0014). Substantial breadth of spike-specific CD8+ and CD4+ T cell responses was reported after vaccination. It was noted by the authors that total T cell responses may have been underestimated by the TCR breadth and depth analyses.

According to the germline V gene, CDR1 reads SGHAT and CDR2 reads FQNNGV. The CDR3 runs 15 amino acids, cysteine and phenylalanine included. CDR3 DNA only is kept here, 45 bases in frame from base 1. Ends trimmed: V by 7 bases, J by 7 bases; bases unmatched to a gene: 13. The chain joins TRBV11-2 to TRBJ1-2; 9 bases in the junction line up with TRBD1. The specimen comprised peripheral blood, sampled in a trial of Ad26.COV2.S vaccine versus placebo. This TCR came from a person aged 18-60 years who received the Ad26.COV2.S COVID-19 vaccine or a placebo. The CDR3 sequence is CASKPRDREFGGYTF. The nucleotide sequence is given as TGTGCCAGCAAGCCGAGGGACAGGGAGTTTGGTGGCTACACCTTC.